Listed below are T cell receptor beta chains from one sample, sequenced in a study of T cells in Graves' hyperthyroidism and ophthalmopathy. TCRdb processed the multiplex PCR reads anew with MiXCR; each CDR3 protein has one entry. The table shows under 800,000 distinct CDR3 sequences, with about 14% occurring only once. The sequencing sample was made of blood. Receptor source: a woman aged 18-29 years with Graves' hyperthyroidism. Both conserved end residues are part of each CDR3. D genes are given only for firm matches. Clone size is stated in some rows and not others, as once, few, many or a class when expanded.

J gene: TRBJ2-4
V gene: TRBV14
clone size: -
D gene: -
CDR3 protein: CASSQDISTNIQYF
CDR3 DNA: TGTGCCAGCAGCCAAGACATTAGCACAAACATTCAGTACTTC

J gene: TRBJ1-4
V gene: TRBV9
clone size: many
D gene: -
CDR3 protein: CASSRTGEGEKLFF
CDR3 DNA: TGTGCCAGCAGCCGCACGGGGGAGGGCGAAAAACTGTTTTTT

J gene: TRBJ1-1
V gene: TRBV29-1
clone size: many
D gene: -
CDR3 protein: CSAGDQLNTEAFF
CDR3 DNA: TGCAGCGCTGGGGACCAGCTCAATACTGAAGCTTTCTTT

J gene: TRBJ2-3
V gene: TRBV12-3/TRBV12-4
clone size: few
D gene: -
CDR3 protein: CASAVGGDTQYF
CDR3 DNA: TGTGCCAGCGCGGTAGGGGGTGATACGCAGTATTTT

J gene: TRBJ2-5
V gene: TRBV7-2
clone size: many
D gene: TRBD1
CDR3 protein: CASSAGQGGETQYF
CDR3 DNA: TGTGCCAGCAGCGCGGGACAGGGCGGAGAGACCCAGTACTTC

J gene: TRBJ2-7
V gene: TRBV28
clone size: few
D gene: -
CDR3 protein: CASSLGSAGRYEQYF
CDR3 DNA: TGTGCCAGCAGTTTAGGGAGCGCAGGGAGGTACGAGCAGTACTTC

J gene: TRBJ2-1
V gene: TRBV11-2
clone size: many
D gene: -
CDR3 protein: CASSSEGEQFF
CDR3 DNA: TGTGCCAGCAGCTCAGAGGGTGAGCAGTTCTTC

J gene: TRBJ2-2
V gene: TRBV11-2
clone size: many
D gene: TRBD2
CDR3 protein: CASSPWLYQRGLNTGELFF
CDR3 DNA: TGTGCCAGCAGCCCGTGGTTATATCAGCGGGGACTGAACACCGGGGAGCTGTTTTTT

J gene: TRBJ2-1
V gene: TRBV6-6
clone size: -
D gene: -
CDR3 protein: CASSYSLRIDNEQFF
CDR3 DNA: TGTGCCAGCAGTTACTCTCTCAGGATCGACAATGAGCAGTTCTTC

J gene: TRBJ1-2
V gene: TRBV6-1
clone size: -
D gene: -
CDR3 protein: CASSEKGGVDGYTF
CDR3 DNA: TGTGCCAGCAGTGAGAAGGGCGGGGTTGATGGCTACACCTTC

J gene: TRBJ1-5
V gene: TRBV30
clone size: many
D gene: -
CDR3 protein: CACTSGTGGPVQHF
CDR3 DNA: TGTGCCTGTACCTCAGGTACTGGAGGGCCTGTGCAGCATTTT

J gene: TRBJ1-6
V gene: TRBV25-1
clone size: -
D gene: TRBD1
CDR3 protein: CASSTYEGAGSPLHF
CDR3 DNA: TGTGCCAGCAGTACCTATGAGGGGGCAGGCTCACCCCTCCACTTT

J gene: TRBJ2-3
V gene: TRBV29-1
clone size: many
D gene: TRBD2
CDR3 protein: CSVQSSGRSGSRADTQYF
CDR3 DNA: TGCAGCGTTCAATCTAGCGGGAGGTCGGGAAGTCGCGCAGATACGCAGTATTTT

J gene: TRBJ2-7
V gene: TRBV18
clone size: -
D gene: -
CDR3 protein: CASSPAAAAYEQYF
CDR3 DNA: TGTGCCAGCTCACCAGCGGCAGCGGCCTACGAGCAGTACTTC

J gene: TRBJ2-7
V gene: TRBV2
clone size: many
D gene: TRBD1
CDR3 protein: CASSESTGGYYEQYF
CDR3 DNA: TGTGCCAGCAGTGAATCGACAGGGGGCTACTACGAGCAGTACTTC

J gene: TRBJ1-1
V gene: TRBV7-6
clone size: many
D gene: -
CDR3 protein: CASSSDTSNTEAFF
CDR3 DNA: TGTGCCAGCAGCTCAGACACCTCGAACACTGAAGCTTTCTTT

J gene: TRBJ2-1
V gene: TRBV6-1
clone size: -
D gene: -
CDR3 protein: CASSSNDRNEQFF
CDR3 DNA: TGTGCCAGCAGTTCCAACGACCGAAATGAGCAGTTCTTC

J gene: TRBJ1-4
V gene: TRBV18
clone size: many
D gene: TRBD1
CDR3 protein: CASSPGQGGREKLFF
CDR3 DNA: TGTGCCAGCTCACCCGGACAGGGCGGTCGTGAAAAACTGTTTTTT

J gene: TRBJ2-2
V gene: TRBV5-8
clone size: few
D gene: -
CDR3 protein: CASSLGHSNTGELFF
CDR3 DNA: TGTGCCAGCAGCCTTGGACATTCGAACACCGGGGAGCTGTTTTTT

J gene: TRBJ2-2
V gene: TRBV7-3
clone size: many
D gene: TRBD2
CDR3 protein: CASSSGGPGELFF
CDR3 DNA: TGTGCCAGCAGCAGCGGGGGGCCCGGGGAGCTGTTTTTT

J gene: TRBJ2-7
V gene: TRBV20-1
clone size: many
D gene: -
CDR3 protein: CSAREGSRGYEQYF
CDR3 DNA: TGCAGTGCTAGAGAGGGTTCGAGGGGCTACGAGCAGTACTTC

J gene: TRBJ2-1
V gene: TRBV2
clone size: many
D gene: -
CDR3 protein: CASIPLVVQSSYNEQFF
CDR3 DNA: TGTGCCAGCATTCCCTTAGTGGTACAGAGCTCCTACAATGAGCAGTTCTTC

J gene: TRBJ2-5
V gene: TRBV20-1
clone size: -
D gene: -
CDR3 protein: CSARGFAEQETQYF
CDR3 DNA: TGCAGTGCTAGGGGTTTTGCGGAGCAAGAGACCCAGTACTTC

J gene: TRBJ2-7
V gene: TRBV20-1
clone size: -
D gene: -
CDR3 protein: CSAGRDLSYEQYF
CDR3 DNA: TGCAGTGCTGGCCGGGACCTCTCCTACGAGCAGTACTTC

J gene: TRBJ1-5
V gene: TRBV6-1
clone size: many
D gene: TRBD1
CDR3 protein: CASRVEGQGAGMNQPQHF
CDR3 DNA: TGTGCCAGCCGGGTGGAGGGACAGGGGGCAGGAATGAATCAGCCCCAGCATTTT

J gene: TRBJ2-1
V gene: TRBV20-1
clone size: many
D gene: TRBD2
CDR3 protein: CSAKGTSGYNEQFF
CDR3 DNA: TGCAGTGCCAAAGGGACTAGCGGATACAATGAGCAGTTCTTC